This T cell receptor beta chain was sequenced during a study of blood T cells in healthy people across ages. Using a J-beta primer mix together with a sample-barcoded 5' primer, a second PCR was run for roughly 6 to 11 cycles. TCRdb re-called the 5' RACE reads with MiXCR, one entry per CDR3 protein. The table lists 1.5 million to 2 million distinct CDR3 sequences, around 40% of them singletons, with more than 20% in the top ten. V lost 6 bases and J 9 bases, leaving 12 bases between the germline ends. This CDR3 spans 13 amino acids. The chain has TRBV12-3 or TRBV12-4 and TRBJ1-6; D remains unclear. Sequenced: blood. The clonotype comes from a human donor in good health. In nucleotides, the CDR3 is TGTGCCAGCAGGATACTCGGTAGTTCACCCCTCCACTTT. Its translation: CASRILGSSPLHF.